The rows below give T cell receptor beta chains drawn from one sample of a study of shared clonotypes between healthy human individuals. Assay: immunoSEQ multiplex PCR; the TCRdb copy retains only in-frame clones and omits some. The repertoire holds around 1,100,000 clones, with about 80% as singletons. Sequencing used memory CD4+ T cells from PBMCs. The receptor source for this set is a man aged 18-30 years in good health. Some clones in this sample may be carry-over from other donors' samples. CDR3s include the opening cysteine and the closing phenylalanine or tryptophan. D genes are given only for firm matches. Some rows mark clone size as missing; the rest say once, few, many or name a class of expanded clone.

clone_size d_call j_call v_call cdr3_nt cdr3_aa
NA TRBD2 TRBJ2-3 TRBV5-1 TGCGCCAGCAGCAACGAAGCACTAGCGGGACCCAATACGCAGTATTTT CASSNEALAGPNTQYF
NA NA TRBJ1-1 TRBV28 TGTGCCAGCAGAACCCCGGCGGGCCCGGCGGGGAACACTGAAGCTTTCTTT CASRTPAGPAGNTEAFF
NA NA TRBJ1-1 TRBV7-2 TGTGCCAGCAGCTTTAGTGCAGGGGCTGGCACTGAAGCTTTCTTT CASSFSAGAGTEAFF
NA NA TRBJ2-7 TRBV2 TGTGCCAGCAGTGAAGGGCCAGCGAGGGCCTACGAGCAGTACTTC CASSEGPARAYEQYF
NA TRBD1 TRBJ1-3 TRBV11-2 TGTGCCAGCAGCCCGGGACAGGGGGCCGGGGATAACACCATATATTTT CASSPGQGAGDNTIYF
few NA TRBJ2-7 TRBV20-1 TGCAGTGCTAGAGTAACTTACGAGCAGTACTTC CSARVTYEQYF
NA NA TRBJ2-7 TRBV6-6 TGTGCCAGCAGTTACTCGCAGGGCTACGAGCAGTACTTC CASSYSQGYEQYF
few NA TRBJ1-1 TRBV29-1 TGCAGCGTTGCCAATTTGGACACTGAAGCTTTCTTT CSVANLDTEAFF
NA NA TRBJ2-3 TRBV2 TGTGCCAGCAGTGAACCCTGGGACACAGATACGCAGTATTTT CASSEPWDTDTQYF
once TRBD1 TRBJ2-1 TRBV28 TGTGCCAGCAGGACAGGGAACGGTGAGCAGTTCTTC CASRTGNGEQFF
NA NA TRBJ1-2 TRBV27 TGTGCCAGCAGGGGCGGTAACTATGGCTACACCTTC CASRGGNYGYTF
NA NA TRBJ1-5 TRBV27 TGTGCCAGCAGTCCCCTCGCCAGCGGAAATCAGCCCCAGCATTTT CASSPLASGNQPQHF
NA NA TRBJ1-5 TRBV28 TGTGCCAGCAGTTTCGTACAGGGTGGCAATCAGCCCCAGCATTTT CASSFVQGGNQPQHF
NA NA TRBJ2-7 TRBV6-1 TGTGCCAGCAGTCTCCAGAGTGGGGGTGGCTACGAGCAGTACTTC CASSLQSGGGYEQYF
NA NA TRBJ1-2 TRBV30 TGTGCCTGGAGTGTAGGGGGGTTGGGCTATGGCTACACCTTC CAWSVGGLGYGYTF
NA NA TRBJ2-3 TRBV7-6 TGTGCCAGCAGCTTTCGGGCCTACACAGATACGCAGTATTTT CASSFRAYTDTQYF
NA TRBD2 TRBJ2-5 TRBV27 TGTGCCAGCAGAGGACTAGCTAGGGAGACCCAGTACTTC CASRGLARETQYF
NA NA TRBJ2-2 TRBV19 TGTGCCAGTAATACCCATAGGGGCAGGGGCCTAATCCCCGGGGAGCTGTTTTTT CASNTHRGRGLIPGELFF
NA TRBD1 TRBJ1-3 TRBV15 TGTGCCACCAGCCGATCCGGGACAGGGGGACTAAACACCATATATTTT CATSRSGTGGLNTIYF
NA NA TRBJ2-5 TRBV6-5 TGTGCCAGCAGTTTGGCACAGAGATCCCAAGAGACCCAGTACTTC CASSLAQRSQETQYF
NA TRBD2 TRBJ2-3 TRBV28 TGTGCCAGCAGTGGGGGACTAGCGGGAGGTGATACGCAGTATTTT CASSGGLAGGDTQYF
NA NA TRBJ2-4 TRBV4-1 TGCGCCAGCAGCCCCGGGGGGCAGATGACAAAAGCCAAAAACATTCAGTACTTC CASSPGGQMTKAKNIQYF
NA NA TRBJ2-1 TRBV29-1 TGCAGCGTGAATGAGCGTGGCGCCTACAATGAGCAGTTCTTC CSVNERGAYNEQFF
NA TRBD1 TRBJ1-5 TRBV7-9 TGTGCCAGCAGCTTAGTGGACAGGGCCGGACCCCAGCATTTT CASSLVDRAGPQHF
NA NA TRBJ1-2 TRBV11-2 TGTGCCAGCAGCTTAGGCATGGCTGGCTACACCTTC CASSLGMAGYTF
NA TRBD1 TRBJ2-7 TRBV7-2 TGTGCCAGCAGCTTAGAGACAGGGGGCGAGCAGTACTTC CASSLETGGEQYF
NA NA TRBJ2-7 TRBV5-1 TGCGCCAGCAGCTTGGCTTCGACCGCTAATATACCGGGGGAGCAGTACTTC CASSLASTANIPGEQYF
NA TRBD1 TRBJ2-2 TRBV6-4 TGTGCCAGCAGTCCCCGACAGGGGAATTCGGTGAGAGGGGAGCTGTTTTTT CASSPRQGNSVRGELFF
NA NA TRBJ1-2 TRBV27 TGTGCCAGCAGTAAAGGCTACACCTTC CASSKGYTF
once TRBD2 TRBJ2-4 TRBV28 TGTGCCAGCAGCGGGACTAGCGCTGTAAACATTCAGTACTTC CASSGTSAVNIQYF
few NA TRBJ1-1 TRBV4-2 TGTGCCAGCAGCCCCACGTTGGGGATGAACACTGAAGCTTTCTTT CASSPTLGMNTEAFF
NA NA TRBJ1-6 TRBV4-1 TGCGCCAGCAGCCAAGACCCACTGGGTTCACCCCTCCACTTT CASSQDPLGSPLHF
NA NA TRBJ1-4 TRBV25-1 TGTGCCAGCGGGTGGATTCGGCCAGGCGGGGAAAAACTGTTTTTT CASGWIRPGGEKLFF
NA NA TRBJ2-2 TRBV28 TGTGCCAGCGGCTCGGGGGCGGGAACCGGGGAGCTGTTTTTT CASGSGAGTGELFF
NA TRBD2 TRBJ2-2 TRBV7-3 TGTGCCAGCAGCCGAACTACTAGCGCTGGCACCGGGGAGCTGTTTTTT CASSRTTSAGTGELFF
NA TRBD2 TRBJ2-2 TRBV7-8 TGTGCCAGCAGCCCCTGGGGGGGGGACACCGGGGAGCTGTTTTTT CASSPWGGDTGELFF
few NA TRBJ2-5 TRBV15 TGTGCCACCACAACAGGGTACGGGGTCCAGACCCAGTACTTC CATTTGYGVQTQYF
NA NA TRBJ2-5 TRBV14 TGTGCCAGCAGCCAAGCAGGGCGTCTCAGAGAGACCCAGTACTTC CASSQAGRLRETQYF
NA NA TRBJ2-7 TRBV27 TGTGCCAGCAGTGGTGGGTACGAGCAGTACTTC CASSGGYEQYF
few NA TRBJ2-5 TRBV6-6 TGTGCCAGCAGTTCAAGTCGAGGCGTGGAGACCCAGTACTTC CASSSSRGVETQYF
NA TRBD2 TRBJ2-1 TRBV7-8 TGTGCCAGCAGCTTGACTAGCGGGAGGGGTGAGCAGTTCTTC CASSLTSGRGEQFF
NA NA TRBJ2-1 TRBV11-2 TGTGCCAGCAGCTTGAGTCAAGAGCAGTTCTTC CASSLSQEQFF
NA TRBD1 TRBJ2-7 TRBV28 TGTGCCAGCAGTTCCCCCTCAGGGGGCCGCTCCTACGAGCAGTACTTC CASSSPSGGRSYEQYF
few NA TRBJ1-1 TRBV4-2 TGTGCCAGCAGCCACCAAGGGAACTCCGTAGGCACTGAAGCTTTCTTT CASSHQGNSVGTEAFF
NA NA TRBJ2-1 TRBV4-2 TGTGCCAGCAGCCAAGCCGCCCCGGGGTTCGGTGAGCAGTTCTTC CASSQAAPGFGEQFF
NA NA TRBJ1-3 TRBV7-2 TGTGCCAGCAGCCATAGAGAGACCTCTGGAAACACCATATATTTT CASSHRETSGNTIYF
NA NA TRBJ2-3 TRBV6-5 TGTGCCAGCAGAGGTAGGACAGATACGCAGTATTTT CASRGRTDTQYF
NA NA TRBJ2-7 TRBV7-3 TGTGCCAGCAGCCCCTCAGGGAGGCCCCACGAGCAGTACTTC CASSPSGRPHEQYF
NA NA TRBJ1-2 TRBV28 TGTGCCAGCAGTGTCACAGGGCTGTGGGGCTACACCTTC CASSVTGLWGYTF
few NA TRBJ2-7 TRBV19 TGTGCCAGTAGTCCCGACAGCTCCTACGAGCAGTACTTC CASSPDSSYEQYF
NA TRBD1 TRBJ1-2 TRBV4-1 TGCGCCAGCAGTCAAGGGTACAGGGGGCAGGATGGCTACACCTTC CASSQGYRGQDGYTF
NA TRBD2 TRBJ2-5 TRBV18 TGTGCCAGCTCACCGCGGGAGGGCCAGAAGACCCAGTACTTC CASSPREGQKTQYF
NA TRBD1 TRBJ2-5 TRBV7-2 TGTGCCAGCAGCTTAGCGGGACAGAGACAAGAGACCCAGTACTTC CASSLAGQRQETQYF
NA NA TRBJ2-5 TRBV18 TGTGCCAGCTCACTTGCCAGGGTTCCCCTAGAGACCCAGTACTTC CASSLARVPLETQYF